This TCR beta chain is from a study of cytomegalovirus exposure and HLA in healthy donors. The V gene end was trimmed by 2 bases and the J gene end by 3 bases; junction bases not matched to a gene: 4. Germline assignment: CDR1 SEHNR and CDR2 FQNEAQ (reference sequence). This CDR3 has 15 residues. The repertoire was sequenced with immunoSEQ multiplex PCR; TCRdb's copy has only in-frame clones and lacks some. The data hold approximately 210,000 clones, with 70% to 90% observed a single time. The clonotype originates from a young woman in good health and CMV-seronegative. The chain joins TRBV7-9 to TRBJ2-4; 7 bases are a match to TRBD2. Sequencing used PBMCs. CDR3 in DNA: TGTGCCAGCAGCTTAACTAGCGTCGACAAAAACATTCAGTACTTC. As protein: CASSLTSVDKNIQYF.